Shown below are 20 T cell receptor beta chains from a single sample sequenced in a study of graft-versus-host responses after intestinal transplantation. Sequenced by immunoSEQ multiplex PCR; TCRdb stores in-frame clones only, minus some. This sample has about 6,400 clones; approximately 83% occur once, and the top ten carry about 8%. Investigators treated the graft tissue so that it released intraepithelial and lamina propria lymphocytes. The sequenced sample was ileum tissue, obtained 307 days after intestinal transplant. These TCRs come from a human patient who received an intestinal transplant, so some T cells may come from the graft donor.

This sequence joins TRBV7-9 and TRBJ2-7; D is possibly TRBD1 or TRBD2 (7 bases each). The CDR3 runs to 16 residues. CDR1 and CDR2 from the germline V gene are SEHNR and FQNEAQ (reference sequence). Trimming left V 4 bases short and J 3 bases short, with 19 bases between. CDR3 sequence reads: CASSSLIRGDSYEQYF. The CDR3 nucleotides read TGTGCCAGCAGCTCCTTGATTCGGGGGGACAGCTACGAGCAGTACTTC.

V gene TRBV7-3 combines with J gene TRBJ2-2, with 11 bases fitting TRBD2. Germline values: CDR1 SGHTA, CDR2 FQGTGA. The CDR3 is 16 amino acids. Trimming cost V 5 bases and J 2 bases; bases outside gene matches: 4. Here the CDR3 reads CASSMTSGVNTGELFF. The DNA of the CDR3 is TGTGCCAGCAGCATGACTAGCGGGGTAAACACCGGGGAGCTGTTTTTT.

This clone was seen only once. V usage is TRBV6-5 and J usage is TRBJ1-1, with a tentative D call TRBD1 (5 bases). Germline loops: CDR1 MNHEY, CDR2 SVGAGI. The CDR3 sequence is 14 residues long. The V end lost 5 bases, the J end lost 4 bases, and 14 bases lay between the germline ends. This CDR3 is CASSNGGGTTEAFF. DNA for the CDR3: TGTGCCAGCAGTAATGGGGGGGGGACCACTGAAGCTTTCTTT.

The rearrangement uses TRBV7-3 and TRBJ1-5; possibly TRBD1 for D (6 bases). Germline values: CDR1 SGHTA, CDR2 FQGTGA. Trimming pared 10 bases from V and 1 base from J, leaving 17 bases between. This CDR3 contains 15 residues. The CDR3 DNA follows: TGTGCCAACGTCACAGGGAGTAAGAGCAATCAGCCCCAGCATTTT. Amino acid sequence: CANVTGSKSNQPQHF.

This chain links TRBV27 with TRBJ2-4; no firm D call. The V gene's germline CDR1 is MNHEY and CDR2 SMNVEV (reference sequence). The V end was cut by 2 bases, the J end by 2 bases, with 19 bases between. The CDR3 is made up of 18 amino acids. The CDR3 bases are TGTGCCAGCAGTTTAAAGGAAGACTTAAAACTGACCAAAAACATTCAGTACTTC. It encodes CASSLKEDLKLTKNIQYF.

This rearrangement joins TRBV25-1 to TRBJ2-2; no clear D. Germline V CDR1 and CDR2: MGHDK, SYGVNS. This CDR3 has 13 amino acids. V lost 4 bases to trimming and J lost 1 base, with 4 bases between them. This CDR3 is CASSGENTGELFF. Here the CDR3 DNA reads TGTGCCAGCAGTGGTGAGAACACCGGGGAGCTGTTTTTT.

This clone was counted only a few times. V usage is TRBV5-1 and J usage is TRBJ2-7; TRBD1 is a possible D gene (5 bases). This CDR3 region has 15 residues. CDR1 is SGHRS and CDR2 is YFSETQ in the germline V gene. V was shortened by 2 bases and J by 0 bases, with 12 bases between the two germline ends. The CDR3 loop reads CASSFGPDTSYEQYF. In DNA, the CDR3 is TGCGCCAGCAGCTTCGGACCGGACACCTCCTACGAGCAGTACTTC.

The chain has TRBV29-1 and TRBJ2-1; 13 nucleotides match TRBD2. Trimming took 6 bases from V and 7 from J; bases not matched to a gene: 3. The CDR3 covers 13 residues. CDR1 and CDR2 (germline): SQVTM, ANQGSEA. CDR3 nucleotides: TGCAGCGTAAGACTAGCGGGAGGTAATGAGCAGTTCTTC. As protein: CSVRLAGGNEQFF.

The chain carries TRBV6-1 and TRBJ2-3; D gene ambiguous. The CDR3 runs 15 residues. Germline CDR1 and CDR2: MNHNS and SASEGT. Trimming removed 2 bases from V and 2 bases from J, with 11 bases in between. The CDR3 protein is CASSEFNSFTDTQYF. The CDR3 coding sequence is TGTGCCAGCAGTGAATTTAACAGTTTCACAGATACGCAGTATTTT.

The V call is TRBV5-4, the J call TRBJ2-3, with D uncertain. Germline V gene sequence: CDR1 SGHNT, CDR2 YYREEE (reference sequence). The V end lost 2 bases, the J end lost 0 bases, and 7 bases lay between the germline ends. The CDR3 loop spans 14 amino acids. This CDR3 is CASSFGSSTDTQYF. The DNA of the CDR3 is TGTGCCAGCAGCTTCGGATCCAGCACAGATACGCAGTATTTT. Full variable domain (remainder filled in from reference TRBV5-4 and TRBJ2-3): ETGVTQSPTHLIKTRGQQVTLRCSSQSGHNTVSWYQQALGQGPQFIFQYYREEENGRGNFPPRFSGLQFPNYSSELNVNALELDDSALYLCASSFGSSTDTQYFGPGTRLTVL.

This chain connects TRBV7-8 to TRBJ2-7; TRBD1 is a possible D gene (5 bases). This CDR3 is built from 12 residues. The V end lost 2 bases, the J end lost 4 bases, and 6 bases lay between the germline ends. Germline assignment: CDR1 SGHVS and CDR2 FQNEAQ. In nucleotides, the CDR3 is TGTGCCAGCAGCTTATCAGGGTACGAGCAGTACTTC. It encodes CASSLSGYEQYF.

V usage is TRBV21-1 and J usage is TRBJ2-3; the D segment call TRBD2 is taken from the table without a DNA check. TRBV21-1 is given as a pseudogene. CDR3 size: 15 residues. The CDR3 bases are TGTGCCAGCAGCAAAGATGGAGGTGGCACAGATACGCAGTATTTT. Its translation: CASSKDGGGTDTQYF.

A single count supports this clone. The chain is built from TRBV18 and TRBJ1-5; a possible D gene is TRBD1 (6 bases). The germline V gene has CDR1 KGHSH and CDR2 LQKENI. Trimming left V 3 bases short and J 3 bases short, with 18 bases between. The CDR3 is made up of 17 amino acids. The CDR3 reads CASSPSKFRGDNQPQHF. The CDR3 nucleotides are TGTGCCAGCTCACCGTCGAAATTTAGGGGGGACAATCAGCCCCAGCATTTT.

V gene TRBV15 combines with J gene TRBJ2-1; 7 nucleotides match TRBD2. J was trimmed by 2 bases and V by 1 base; bases with no gene match: 11. Germline CDR1 reads LNHNV; CDR2 reads YYDKDF (reference sequence). CDR3 length: 18 residues. In DNA, the CDR3 is TGTGCCACCAGCAGAGGGGCTAGCGGACGAACACCCTACAATGAGCAGTTCTTC. Amino acids: CATSRGASGRTPYNEQFF.

This chain links TRBV6-1 with TRBJ2-1; TRBD2 matches at 13 bases. Looked up from germline, CDR1 is MNHNS and CDR2 is SASEGT. The trim removed 1 base at V and 9 bases at J, leaving 3 bases unmatched. The CDR3 length is 15 residues. The CDR3 DNA is TGTGCCAGCAGTGAAGGACTAGCGGGGGGATCTGAGCAGTTCTTC. This gives the protein CASSEGLAGGSEQFF.

V is TRBV9 and J is TRBJ2-5, with 7 bases aligning to TRBD1. The CDR3 is 15 residues long. The V gene end was trimmed by 2 bases and the J gene end by 2 bases; junction bases not matched to a gene: 6. The germline CDR1 and CDR2 sequences are SGDLS and YYNGEE. The CDR3 DNA sequence: TGTGCCAGCAGCGTTCGGACAGGCGTACAAGAGACCCAGTACTTC. This encodes CASSVRTGVQETQYF.

This rearrangement joins TRBV27 to TRBJ2-2, with D uncertain. This CDR3 has 13 residues. V was clipped by 0 bases and J by 4 bases, with 3 bases between them. Germline CDR1 reads MNHEY; CDR2 reads SMNVEV (reference sequence). The CDR3 sequence: CASSLSGTGELFF. CDR3 sequence (DNA): TGTGCCAGCAGTTTATCGGGCACCGGGGAGCTGTTTTTT.

The chain couples TRBV20-1 to TRBJ2-5, with D possibly matching TRBD1 (5 bases). Trimming cost V 7 bases and J 9 bases, with 15 bases left between them. This CDR3 comprises 11 residues. CDR1 is DFQATT and CDR2 is SNEGSKA in the germline V gene (reference sequence). The CDR3 protein is CSVQGPRSQYF. The CDR3 DNA follows: TGCAGTGTTCAGGGCCCAAGGTCCCAGTACTTC.

The sample holds one count of this clone. The rearrangement uses TRBV5-1 and TRBJ2-3; TRBD2 agrees at 12 bases. This CDR3 is built from 16 residues. V was clipped by 0 bases and J by 1 base; unmatched bases: 0. CDR1 and CDR2 from the germline V gene are SGHRS and YFSETQ. CDR3 sequence reads: CASSLGLAGGTDTQYF. CDR3 coding DNA: TGCGCCAGCAGCTTGGGACTAGCGGGAGGCACAGATACGCAGTATTTT.

This chain links TRBV7-3 with TRBJ2-4; the D call may be TRBD1 or TRBD2 (6 bases each). Germline CDR1 and CDR2: SGHTA and FQGTGA. V was cut by 5 bases and J by 6 bases, with 11 bases left in between. The CDR3 contains 13 residues. CDR3: CASSPGGGNIQYF. The CDR3, as DNA: TGTGCCAGCAGCCCCGGAGGGGGAAACATTCAGTACTTC.